This T cell receptor beta chain was identified in a study of T cells in Graves' hyperthyroidism and ophthalmopathy. Amplification yielded TCR beta CDR3 regions, with RNA transcripts as the source. The HTBI primer set drove a first-round RT-PCR of the TCR CDR3. A single record per CDR3 protein comes from TCRdb applying MiXCR to the multiplex PCR reads. The sample lists hundreds of thousands of distinct CDR3 sequences, roughly 15% seen once, with about 3.8% in the top ten. Per germline, CDR1 SGHTA and CDR2 FQGTGA. The ends lost 5 bases at V and 4 bases at J; junction bases unmatched: 4. The CDR3 runs 15 residues. Patients between 18 and 65 years old had hyperthyroidism, newly diagnosed and lasting under 2 months. Lactation, pregnancy, other autoimmune disease or uncontrolled infection excluded patients. Around 9.9 ml of fresh peripheral blood supplied the PBMCs.

The sequence was collected from a woman aged 30 to 39 with Graves' hyperthyroidism. Sequences were obtained from blood. The gene calls are TRBV7-3 and TRBJ2-2; 10 bases line up with TRBD2. The CDR3 loop is CASSQAGGVTGELFF. In DNA form, the CDR3 reads TGTGCCAGCAGCCAAGCGGGAGGGGTCACCGGGGAGCTGTTTTTT.